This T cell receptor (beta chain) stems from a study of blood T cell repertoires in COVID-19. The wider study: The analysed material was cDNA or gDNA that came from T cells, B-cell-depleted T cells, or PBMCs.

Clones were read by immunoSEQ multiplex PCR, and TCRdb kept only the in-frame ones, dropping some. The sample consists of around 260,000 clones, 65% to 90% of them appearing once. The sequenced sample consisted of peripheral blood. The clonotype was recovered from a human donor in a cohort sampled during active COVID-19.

CDR3 in DNA: TGTGCCATCAGTGACAGGGGGGTTTACACCTTC. Residues: CAISDRGVYTF. The V call is TRBV10-3, the J call TRBJ1-2, with 7 bases that match TRBD1. Germline V lookup: CDR1 ENHRY, CDR2 SYGVKD. Trimming cost V 3 bases and J 11 bases; bases outside gene matches: 3. This CDR3 is built from 11 residues.